One sample yielded the 20 T cell receptor beta chains listed below, sequenced in a study of blood T cell repertoires in COVID-19. Sequenced by immunoSEQ multiplex PCR; TCRdb stores in-frame clones only, minus some. The sample lists some 200,000 clones; 70% to 90% were seen once. Specimen: peripheral blood. The receptors shown here come from a man between 60 and 75 years old with active or convalescent COVID-19.

This clone was detected only once. The V and J genes are TRBV5-1 and TRBJ1-6, with TRBD1 matching 8 bases. Unmatched junction bases numbered 8, after V lost 0 bases and J lost 9 bases. There are 16 residues in the CDR3. CDR1 and CDR2 (germline): SGHRS, YFSETQ. CDR3 in amino acids: CASSLVGRGQSSPLHF. Here the CDR3 DNA reads TGCGCCAGCAGCTTGGTCGGCAGGGGGCAATCTTCACCCCTCCACTTT.

J is TRBJ1-5 and V is TRBV3-1 (or the pseudogene TRBV3-2); D ambiguous. This CDR3 region has 14 residues. Germline loops: CDR1 LGHDT, CDR2 YNNKEL (reference sequence). The V and J ends lost 2 bases and 3 bases respectively, with 8 bases between them. CDR3 sequence reads: CASSQYQVNQPQHF. DNA for the CDR3: TGTGCCAGCAGCCAATACCAGGTCAATCAGCCCCAGCATTTT.

The rearrangement links TRBV2 to TRBJ1-1; 8 positions agree with TRBD1. V gave up 2 bases and J gave up 4 bases; unmatched junction bases: 9. The germline CDR1 and CDR2 sequences are SNHLY and FYNNEI. The CDR3 has 16 amino acids. CDR3 sequence: CASSEFPTGTGTEAFF. Here the CDR3 DNA reads TGTGCCAGCAGTGAATTTCCTACCGGGACAGGCACTGAAGCTTTCTTT.

This clone occurred a few times. This sequence joins TRBV5-6 and TRBJ1-3; 11 bases match TRBD1. The germline CDR1 and CDR2 sequences are SGHDT and YYEEEE. Trimming cost V 2 bases and J 4 bases; bases outside gene matches: 5. This CDR3 has 16 residues. The DNA for the CDR3 is TGTGCCAGCAGCTTCGGACAGGGGGCGCGAGGAAACACCATATATTTT. It specifies CASSFGQGARGNTIYF.

The rearrangement uses TRBV18 and TRBJ1-4; weak D call: TRBD1 (6 bases). The germline V and J ends were trimmed by 4 bases and 8 bases, with 11 bases remaining between them. Germline V lookup: CDR1 KGHSH, CDR2 LQKENI. The CDR3 is 13 amino acids. CDR3 sequence (DNA): TGTGCCAGCTCACGGGGACAAAACGAAAAACTGTTTTTT. It translates to CASSRGQNEKLFF.

This clone showed up just a few times. V gene TRBV19 combines with J gene TRBJ2-7, with TRBD2 matching over 11 bases. Germline-derived CDR1 and CDR2 are LNHDA and SQIVND (reference sequence). The CDR3 sequence is 16 residues long. Unmatched junction bases numbered 8, after V lost 5 bases and J lost 2 bases. The chain's CDR3 is CASSARLAGLTYEQYF. The CDR3 DNA is TGTGCCAGTAGTGCGAGACTAGCGGGGCTTACCTACGAGCAGTACTTC. Together with reference TRBV19 and TRBJ2-7, the CDR3 gives the full variable domain: DGGITQSPKYLFRKEGQNVTLSCEQNLNHDAMYWYRQDPGQGLRLIYYSQIVNDFQKGDIAEGYSVSREKKESFPLTVTSAQKNPTAFYLCASSARLAGLTYEQYFGPGTRLTVT.

Only a few counts were recorded for this clone. The J gene is TRBJ1-5, the V gene TRBV6-1; D unresolved. In germline, CDR1 is MNHNS, CDR2 SASEGT. The CDR3 contains 15 residues. V was clipped by 3 bases and J by 4 bases, with 13 bases between them. CDR3 region: CASSDRSGFNQPQHF. The CDR3 nucleotides are TGTGCCAGCAGTGACCGATCGGGGTTTAATCAGCCCCAGCATTTT.

The chain is built from TRBV10-1 and TRBJ2-1, with TRBD1 as a possible D gene (5 bases). The CDR3 consists of 13 residues. CDR1 is WNHNN and CDR2 is SYGVQD in the germline V gene (reference sequence). V was trimmed by 7 bases and J by 4 bases, leaving 11 bases between them. CDR3 bases: TGCGCCAGCAACGAACAGGTGTACAATGAGCAGTTCTTC. Amino acid sequence: CASNEQVYNEQFF.

The rearrangement links TRBV3-1 (or the pseudogene TRBV3-2) to TRBJ1-2; D unclear. Trimming removed 1 base from V and 6 bases from J, with 12 bases in between. CDR1 is LGHDT, CDR2 YNNKEL, per germline (reference sequence). This CDR3 region has 14 residues. Here the CDR3 reads CASSQVMGRNGYTF. DNA for the CDR3: TGTGCCAGCAGCCAAGTTATGGGGAGGAATGGCTACACCTTC.

This chain connects TRBV18 to TRBJ1-5, with a tentative D call TRBD1 (5 bases). The CDR3 loop spans 14 amino acids. The ends were cut back, 1 base at V and 5 bases at J, with 9 bases in the middle. CDR1 is KGHSH, CDR2 LQKENI, per germline. The chain's CDR3 is CASSPQGSDQPQHF. CDR3 DNA sequence: TGTGCCAGCTCACCACAGGGGTCAGATCAGCCCCAGCATTTT.

This rearrangement joins TRBV18 to TRBJ2-7; possibly TRBD2 for D (6 bases). The CDR3 has 13 residues. Trimming removed 6 bases at V and 6 bases at J, with 15 bases between. In germline, CDR1 is KGHSH, CDR2 LQKENI. DNA of the CDR3: TGTGCCAGCTCCCCCGGGGCGGGATCCGAGCAGTACTTC. Amino acid sequence: CASSPGAGSEQYF.

This chain connects TRBV6-5 to TRBJ2-1; the match to TRBD2 covers 10 bases. Germline V CDR1 and CDR2: MNHEY, SVGAGI. Unmatched junction bases numbered 10, after V lost 8 bases and J lost 6 bases. The CDR3 sequence is 15 residues long. CDR3 sequence (DNA): TGTGCCAGCTCGGCGGGGCTAGCGGGGGCCAATGAGCAGTTCTTC. Translated: CASSAGLAGANEQFF.

The chain carries TRBV6-5 and TRBJ2-7; TRBD2 is a possible D gene (6 bases). This CDR3 region has 13 residues. V was trimmed by 6 bases and J by 2 bases, leaving 11 bases between them. Germline CDR1 is MNHEY and CDR2 is SVGAGI. The chain's CDR3 is CASRKGRPYEQYF. As DNA, the CDR3 is TGTGCCAGCAGAAAGGGGAGGCCCTACGAGCAGTACTTC.

This sequence joins TRBV10-3 and TRBJ1-1; TRBD1 agrees at 8 bases. After removal of 4 bases from V and 5 bases from J, the junction contained 12 bases not matched to a gene. CDR1 is ENHRY, CDR2 SYGVKD, per germline. The CDR3 is 16 amino acids. The chain's CDR3 is CAISGGQGNMGTEAFF. The DNA of the CDR3 is TGTGCCATCAGTGGAGGACAGGGTAACATGGGAACTGAAGCTTTCTTT.

CDR3 protein: CASSSPPLGENSPLHF. CDR3 nucleotides: TGTGCCAGCAGCTCCCCCCCTCTTGGAGAGAATTCACCCCTCCACTTT. The rearrangement joins TRBV21-1 to TRBJ1-6. TRBV21-1 is recorded as a pseudogene. The CDR3 totals 16 residues.

The V and J genes are TRBV5-5 and TRBJ2-3, with TRBD2 identical over 8 bases. This CDR3 contains 16 residues. V lost 1 base, J lost 4 bases, and 8 bases stayed unmatched. The germline CDR1 and CDR2 sequences are SGHKS and YYEKEE (reference sequence). The CDR3 bases are TGTGCCAGCAGCTTGTTACGGGGGGGCCTGCCAGATACGCAGTATTTT. It yields the protein CASSLLRGGLPDTQYF.

The V call is TRBV3-1 (or the pseudogene TRBV3-2), the J call TRBJ2-3; 9 bases line up with TRBD2. The CDR3 has 15 residues. V lost 3 bases, J lost 5 bases, and 6 bases stayed unmatched. Per germline, CDR1 LGHDT and CDR2 YNNKEL (reference sequence). CDR3 nucleotides: TGTGCCAGCAGCCACCAGCGGGGGGAGAAAGATACGCAGTATTTT. As protein: CASSHQRGEKDTQYF.

V usage is TRBV3-1 (or the pseudogene TRBV3-2) and J usage is TRBJ2-5; TRBD2 might be the D (6 bases). V lost 3 bases, J lost 6 bases, and 11 bases lay in between. CDR3 size: 13 residues. Germline lookup yields CDR1 LGHDT and CDR2 YNNKEL (reference sequence). CDR3 DNA sequence: TGTGCCAGCAGCCAGACGACTAGGAAGACCCAGTACTTC. It yields the protein CASSQTTRKTQYF.

V usage is TRBV3-1 (or the pseudogene TRBV3-2) and J usage is TRBJ1-1, with TRBD1 identical over 8 bases. The trim removed 4 bases at V and 3 bases at J, leaving 4 bases unmatched. CDR3 length: 14 residues. Germline lookup yields CDR1 LGHDT and CDR2 YNNKEL (reference sequence). CDR3 region: CASSRGQEDTEAFF. For the CDR3, the DNA is TGTGCCAGCAGCCGGGGACAGGAGGACACTGAAGCTTTCTTT.

The rearrangement links TRBV21-1 to TRBJ2-5; the D call in the table, TRBD2, was not verified against the DNA. TRBV21-1 is marked as a pseudogene. CDR3 size: 16 residues. CDR3 region: CASSKRSGGAPETQYF. The CDR3 nucleotides read TGTGCCAGCAGCAAACGGAGCGGGGGGGCCCCAGAGACCCAGTACTTC.